Sequencing of this TCR beta chain was carried out in a study of blood T cell repertoires in COVID-19. About the study: From T cells, B-cell-depleted T cells, or PBMCs came the material, which was cDNA or gDNA.

Categorization into cohorts depended on clinical history that participants reported. Among Cohort 3 donors, those recovered had two negative PCRs, clearance, or symptom resolution. Clones were read by immunoSEQ multiplex PCR, and TCRdb kept only the in-frame ones, dropping some. The sample consists of 450,000 to 500,000 clones, 75% to 90% of them appearing once. This receptor was taken from a woman in her sixties or seventies who had recovered from COVID-19. Sequenced sample: PBMCs or T cells enriched from blood (not recorded which).

The CDR3 nucleotides are TGCGCCAGCAGTGAGTCCAGGGGGCGCAACCATGGCTACACCTTC. Translating it yields CASSESRGRNHGYTF. This chain links TRBV10-2 with TRBJ1-2, with 8 bases that match TRBD1. Germline V lookup: CDR1 WSHSY, CDR2 SAAADI. The ends lost 0 bases at V and 6 bases at J; junction bases unmatched: 6. The CDR3 extends over 15 amino acids.